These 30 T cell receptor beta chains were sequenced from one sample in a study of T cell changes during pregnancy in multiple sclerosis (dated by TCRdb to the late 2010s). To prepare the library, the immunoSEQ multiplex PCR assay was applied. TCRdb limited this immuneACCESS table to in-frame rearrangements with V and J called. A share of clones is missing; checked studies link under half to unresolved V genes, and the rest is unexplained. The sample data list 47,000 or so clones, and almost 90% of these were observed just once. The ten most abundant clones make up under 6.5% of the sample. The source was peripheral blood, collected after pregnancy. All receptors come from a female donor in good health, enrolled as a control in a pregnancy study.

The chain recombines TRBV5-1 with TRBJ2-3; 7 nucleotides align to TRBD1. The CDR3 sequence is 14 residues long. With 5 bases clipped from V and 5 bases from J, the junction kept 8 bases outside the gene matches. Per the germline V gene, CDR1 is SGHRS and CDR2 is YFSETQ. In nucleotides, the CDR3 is TGCGCCAGCAGGCAGGACAGGACAAGAGATACGCAGTATTTT. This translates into CASRQDRTRDTQYF.

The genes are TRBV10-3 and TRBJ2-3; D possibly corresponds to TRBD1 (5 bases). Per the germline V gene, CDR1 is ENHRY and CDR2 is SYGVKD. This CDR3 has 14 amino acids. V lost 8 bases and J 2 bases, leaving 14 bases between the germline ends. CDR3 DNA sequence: TGTGCCATCTCCGAGCCAGGGTCCACAGATACGCAGTATTTT. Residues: CAISEPGSTDTQYF.

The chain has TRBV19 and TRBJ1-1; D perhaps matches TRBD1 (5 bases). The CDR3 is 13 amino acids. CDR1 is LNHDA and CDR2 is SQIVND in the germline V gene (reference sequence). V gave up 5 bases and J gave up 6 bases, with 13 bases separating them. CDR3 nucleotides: TGTGCCAGTAGTTTCCTCGCGGGGGCTGAAGCTTTCTTT. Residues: CASSFLAGAEAFF. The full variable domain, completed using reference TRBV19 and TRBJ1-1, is DGGITQSPKYLFRKEGQNVTLSCEQNLNHDAMYWYRQDPGQGLRLIYYSQIVNDFQKGDIAEGYSVSREKKESFPLTVTSAQKNPTAFYLCASSFLAGAEAFFGQGTRLTVV.

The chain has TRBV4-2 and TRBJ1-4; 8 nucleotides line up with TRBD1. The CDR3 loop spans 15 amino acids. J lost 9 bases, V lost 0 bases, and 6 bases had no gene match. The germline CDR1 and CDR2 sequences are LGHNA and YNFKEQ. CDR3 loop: CASSQEETGVKKLFF. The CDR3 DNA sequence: TGTGCCAGCAGCCAAGAGGAGACAGGGGTTAAAAAACTGTTTTTT.

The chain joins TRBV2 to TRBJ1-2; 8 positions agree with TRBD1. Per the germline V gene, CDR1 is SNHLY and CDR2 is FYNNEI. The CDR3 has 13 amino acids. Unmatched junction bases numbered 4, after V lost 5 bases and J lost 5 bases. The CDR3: CASSPDRVYGYTF. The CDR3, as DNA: TGTGCCAGCAGTCCGGACAGGGTTTATGGCTACACCTTC.

CDR3 sequence reads: CASGNRGDTDTQYF. The CDR3 region has the DNA TGTGCCAGCGGCAACAGGGGGGACACAGATACGCAGTATTTT. V is TRBV9 and J is TRBJ2-3; TRBD1 matches at 8 bases. The V gene's germline CDR1 is SGDLS and CDR2 YYNGEE. The CDR3 is 14 amino acids. Trimming at V came to 7 bases and at J to 2 bases, leaving 6 bases not matched to a gene. The full variable domain, in which reference TRBV9 and TRBJ2-3 provide the parts outside the CDR3, is DSGVTQTPKHLITATGQRVTLRCSPRSGDLSVYWYQQSLDQGLQFLIQYYNGEERAKGNILERFSAQQFPDLHSELNLSSLELGDSALYFCASGNRGDTDTQYFGPGTRLTVL.

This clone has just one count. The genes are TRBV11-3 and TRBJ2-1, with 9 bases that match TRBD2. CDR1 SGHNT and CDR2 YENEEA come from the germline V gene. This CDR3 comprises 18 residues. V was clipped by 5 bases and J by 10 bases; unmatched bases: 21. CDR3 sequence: CASSPQPRLAGNLREQFF. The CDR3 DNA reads TGTGCCAGCAGCCCCCAGCCGCGGCTAGCGGGGAACCTTCGGGAGCAGTTCTTC.

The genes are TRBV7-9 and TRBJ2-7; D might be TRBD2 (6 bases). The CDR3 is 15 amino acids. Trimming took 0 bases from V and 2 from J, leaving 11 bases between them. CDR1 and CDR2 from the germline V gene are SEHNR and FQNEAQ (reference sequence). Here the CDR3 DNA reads TGTGCCAGCAGCTTAGCGGAGGGCAGACCCTACGAGCAGTACTTC. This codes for CASSLAEGRPYEQYF.

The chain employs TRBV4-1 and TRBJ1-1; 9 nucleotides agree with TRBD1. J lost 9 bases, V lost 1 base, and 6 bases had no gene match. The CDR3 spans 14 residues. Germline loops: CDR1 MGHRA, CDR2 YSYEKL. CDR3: CASSQARDREKAFF. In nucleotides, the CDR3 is TGCGCCAGCAGCCAAGCCCGGGACAGGGAAAAAGCTTTCTTT.

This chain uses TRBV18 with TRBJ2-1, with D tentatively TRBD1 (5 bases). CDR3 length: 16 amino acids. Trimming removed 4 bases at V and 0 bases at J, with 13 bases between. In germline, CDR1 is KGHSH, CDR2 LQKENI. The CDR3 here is CASSRQTGASYNEQFF. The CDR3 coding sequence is TGTGCCAGCTCACGTCAAACAGGAGCCTCCTACAATGAGCAGTTCTTC.

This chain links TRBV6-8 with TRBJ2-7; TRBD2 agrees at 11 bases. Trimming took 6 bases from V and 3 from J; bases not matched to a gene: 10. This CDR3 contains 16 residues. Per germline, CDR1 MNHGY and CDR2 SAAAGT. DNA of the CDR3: TGTGCCAGCAGACGCCAGACTAGCGGGGTGAACTACGAGCAGTACTTC. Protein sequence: CASRRQTSGVNYEQYF.

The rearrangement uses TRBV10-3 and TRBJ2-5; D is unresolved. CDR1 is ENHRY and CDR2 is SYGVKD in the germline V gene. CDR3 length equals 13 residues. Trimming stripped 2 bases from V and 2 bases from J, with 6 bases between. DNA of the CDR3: TGTGCCATCAGTGAGATCTTTCAAGAGACCCAGTACTTC. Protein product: CAISEIFQETQYF.

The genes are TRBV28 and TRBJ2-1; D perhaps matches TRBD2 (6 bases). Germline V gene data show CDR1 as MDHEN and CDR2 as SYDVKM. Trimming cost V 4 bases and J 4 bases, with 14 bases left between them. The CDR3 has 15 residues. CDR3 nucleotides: TGTGCCAGCAGTTCTCGAGCGGAGGGGTACAATGAGCAGTTCTTC. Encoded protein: CASSSRAEGYNEQFF.

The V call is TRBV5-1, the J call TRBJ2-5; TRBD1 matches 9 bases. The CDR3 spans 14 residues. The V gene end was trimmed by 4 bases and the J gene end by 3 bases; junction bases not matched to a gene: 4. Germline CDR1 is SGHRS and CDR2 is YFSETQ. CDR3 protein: CASSTGQGKETQYF. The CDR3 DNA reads TGCGCCAGCAGCACAGGACAGGGGAAAGAGACCCAGTACTTC.

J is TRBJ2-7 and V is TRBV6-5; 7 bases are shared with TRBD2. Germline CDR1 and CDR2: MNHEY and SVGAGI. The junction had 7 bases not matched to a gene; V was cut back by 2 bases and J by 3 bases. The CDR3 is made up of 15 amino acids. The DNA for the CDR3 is TGTGCCAGCAGTTACGGGGGGGACGGGATCTACGAGCAGTACTTC. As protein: CASSYGGDGIYEQYF.

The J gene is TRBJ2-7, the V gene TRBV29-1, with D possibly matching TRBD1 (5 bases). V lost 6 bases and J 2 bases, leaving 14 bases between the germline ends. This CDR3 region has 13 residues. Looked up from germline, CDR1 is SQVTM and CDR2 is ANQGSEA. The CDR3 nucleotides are TGCAGCGTAGAGACAGTTGAAACCTACGAGCAGTACTTC. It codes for CSVETVETYEQYF.

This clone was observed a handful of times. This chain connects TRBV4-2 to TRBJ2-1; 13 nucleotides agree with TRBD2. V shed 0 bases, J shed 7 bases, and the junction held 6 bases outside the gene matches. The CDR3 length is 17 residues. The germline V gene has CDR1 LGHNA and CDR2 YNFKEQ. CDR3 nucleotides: TGTGCCAGCAGCCAAGATGGCGAACTAGCGGGAGGGAATGAGCAGTTCTTC. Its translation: CASSQDGELAGGNEQFF.

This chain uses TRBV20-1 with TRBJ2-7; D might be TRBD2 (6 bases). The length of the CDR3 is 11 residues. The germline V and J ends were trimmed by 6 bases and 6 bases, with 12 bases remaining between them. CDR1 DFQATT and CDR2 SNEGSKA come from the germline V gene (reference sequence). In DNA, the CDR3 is TGCAGTGCCCTGCAGGGAGGCGAGCAGTACTTC. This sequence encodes CSALQGGEQYF.

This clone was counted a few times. The CDR3 nucleotides are TGTGCCAGTAGTATAGGGGGCCCCACCGGGGAGCTGTTTTTT. Its protein is CASSIGGPTGELFF. The gene calls are TRBV19 and TRBJ2-2, with a weak D call TRBD1 (5 bases). The CDR3 runs to 14 residues. Germline V gene sequence: CDR1 LNHDA, CDR2 SQIVND (reference sequence). The germline V and J ends were trimmed by 1 base and 4 bases, with 7 bases remaining between them.

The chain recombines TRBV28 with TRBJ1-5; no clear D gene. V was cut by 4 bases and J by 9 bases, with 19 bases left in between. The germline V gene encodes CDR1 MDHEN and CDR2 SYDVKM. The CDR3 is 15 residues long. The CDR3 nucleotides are TGTGCCAGCAGTTGGCTGGAGGGCGGCGCAGGGCCCCAGCATTTT. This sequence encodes CASSWLEGGAGPQHF.

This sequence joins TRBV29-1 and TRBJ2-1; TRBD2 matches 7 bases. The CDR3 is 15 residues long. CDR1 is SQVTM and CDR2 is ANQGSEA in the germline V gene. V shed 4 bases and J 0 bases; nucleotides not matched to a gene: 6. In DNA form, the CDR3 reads TGCAGCGTTGGAATGGGGGGGGGCTCCTACAATGAGCAGTTCTTC. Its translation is CSVGMGGGSYNEQFF.

The CDR3, as DNA: TGCAGCGCCAGGGAGGGCTCTGGGGCCAACGTCCTGACTTTC. Protein product: CSAREGSGANVLTF. This chain uses TRBV29-1 with TRBJ2-6; the match to TRBD2 covers 7 bases. From germline, CDR1 is SQVTM and CDR2 ANQGSEA. Trimming took 7 bases from V and 0 from J; bases not matched to a gene: 3. This CDR3 contains 14 residues.

The CDR3 bases are TGTGCCAGCAGCTTAGGAGCGACTAGCTCCTACGAGCAGTACTTC. The encoded protein is CASSLGATSSYEQYF. V and J are TRBV7-9 and TRBJ2-7, with D maybe TRBD2 (6 bases). V dropped 1 base and J dropped 0 bases, with 10 bases sitting between them. The germline V gene encodes CDR1 SEHNR and CDR2 FQNEAQ (reference sequence). The CDR3 spans 15 residues. Full variable domain (rest looked up from reference TRBV7-9 and TRBJ2-7): DTGVSQNPRHKITKRGQNVTFRCDPISEHNRLYWYRQTLGQGPEFLTYFQNEAQLEKSRLLSDRFSAERPKGSFSTLEIQRTEQGDSAMYLCASSLGATSSYEQYFGPGTRLTVT.

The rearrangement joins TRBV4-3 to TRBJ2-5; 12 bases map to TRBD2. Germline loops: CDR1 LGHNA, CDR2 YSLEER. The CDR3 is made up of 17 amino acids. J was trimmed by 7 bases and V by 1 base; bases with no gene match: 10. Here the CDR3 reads CASSQGTLAGGRGTQYF. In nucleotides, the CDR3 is TGCGCCAGCAGCCAAGGGACCCTAGCGGGGGGGCGTGGGACCCAGTACTTC.

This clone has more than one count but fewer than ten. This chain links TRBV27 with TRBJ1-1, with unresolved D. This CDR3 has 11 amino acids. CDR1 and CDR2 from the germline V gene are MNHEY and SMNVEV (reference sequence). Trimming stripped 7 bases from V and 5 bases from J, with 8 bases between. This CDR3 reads CASIRGTEAFF. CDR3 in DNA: TGTGCCAGCATTCGAGGGACTGAAGCTTTCTTT.

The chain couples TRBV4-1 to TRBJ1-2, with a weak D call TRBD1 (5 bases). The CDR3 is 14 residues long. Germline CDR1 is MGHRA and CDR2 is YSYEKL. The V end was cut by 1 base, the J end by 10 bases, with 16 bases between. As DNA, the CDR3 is TGCGCCAGCAGCCAAGCTTTATCGATGGGGCCCTACACCTTC. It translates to CASSQALSMGPYTF.

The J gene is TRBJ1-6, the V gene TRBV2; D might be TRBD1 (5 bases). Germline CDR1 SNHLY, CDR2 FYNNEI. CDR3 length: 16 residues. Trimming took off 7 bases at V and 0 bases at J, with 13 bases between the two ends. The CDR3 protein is CASKGATSSYNSPLHF. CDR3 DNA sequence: TGTGCCAGCAAAGGGGCCACGAGCTCCTATAATTCACCCCTCCACTTT.

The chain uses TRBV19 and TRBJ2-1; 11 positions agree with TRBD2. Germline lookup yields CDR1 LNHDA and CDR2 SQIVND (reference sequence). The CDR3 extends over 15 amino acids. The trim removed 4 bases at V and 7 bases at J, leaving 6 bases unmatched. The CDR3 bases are TGTGCCAGTAGTACGACTAGCGGGACAGGGAATGAGCAGTTCTTC. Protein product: CASSTTSGTGNEQFF.

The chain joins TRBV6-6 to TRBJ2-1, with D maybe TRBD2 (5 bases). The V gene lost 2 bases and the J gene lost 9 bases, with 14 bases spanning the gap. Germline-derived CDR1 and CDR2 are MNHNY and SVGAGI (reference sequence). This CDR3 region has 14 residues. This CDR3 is CASSYVMPGSEQFF. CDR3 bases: TGTGCCAGCAGTTACGTTATGCCGGGAAGTGAGCAGTTCTTC.

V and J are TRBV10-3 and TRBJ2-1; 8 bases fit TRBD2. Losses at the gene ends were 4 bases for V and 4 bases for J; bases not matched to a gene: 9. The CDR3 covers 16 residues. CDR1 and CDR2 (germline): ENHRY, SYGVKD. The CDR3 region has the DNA TGTGCCATCAGTGCACCGGGACTAGGCAGTTACAATGAGCAGTTCTTC. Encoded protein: CAISAPGLGSYNEQFF.